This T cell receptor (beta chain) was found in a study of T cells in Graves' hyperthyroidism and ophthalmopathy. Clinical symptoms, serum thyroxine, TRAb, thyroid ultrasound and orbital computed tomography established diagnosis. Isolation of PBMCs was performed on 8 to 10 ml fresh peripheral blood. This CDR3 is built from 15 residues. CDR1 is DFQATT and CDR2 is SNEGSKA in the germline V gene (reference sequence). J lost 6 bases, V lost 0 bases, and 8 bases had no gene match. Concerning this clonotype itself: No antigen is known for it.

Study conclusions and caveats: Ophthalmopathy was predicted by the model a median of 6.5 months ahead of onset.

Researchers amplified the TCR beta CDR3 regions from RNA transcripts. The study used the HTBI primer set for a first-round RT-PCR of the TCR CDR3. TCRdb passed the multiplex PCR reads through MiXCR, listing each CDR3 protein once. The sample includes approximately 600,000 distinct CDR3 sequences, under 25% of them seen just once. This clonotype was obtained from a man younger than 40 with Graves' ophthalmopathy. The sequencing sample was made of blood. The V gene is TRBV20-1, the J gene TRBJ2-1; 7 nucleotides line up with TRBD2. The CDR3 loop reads CSARDWASGTNEQFF. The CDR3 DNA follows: TGCAGTGCTAGAGATTGGGCTAGCGGAACCAATGAGCAGTTCTTC.